This T cell receptor (beta chain) was observed in a study of blood T cell repertoires in COVID-19 (TCRdb year 2020). Describing the broader study: Samples from collaborators originated in the United States, Italy and Spain and spanned both the acute and convalescent phases of COVID-19. Deeply sampled blood TCRbeta repertoires from subjects exposed to, actively infected with, or recovered from COVID-19 were included in the dataset. Where available, HLA class I and class II types were obtained from metadata supplied by the sample provider rather than from assay-based typing. The prospective study material was composed of cDNA or gDNA derived from T cells, B-cell-depleted T cells, or PBMCs. The repertoires were released in a freely available public database intended as a resource for research on the immune response to SARS-CoV-2. The samples were drawn from two sources: the first 160 participants of the ongoing ImmuneRACE study, and fewer than 1,500 subjects contributed by 6 global collaborators. Nearly every sample came with metadata listing a de-identified subject ID, COVID-19 status, age in years and sex. The research as a whole found: The amount of clinical and demographic metadata varied by source and participant and was provided uncurated.

The immunoSEQ Assay, a bias-controlled multiplex PCR, was used to amplify TCRbeta CDR3 regions from genomic DNA. The authors processed their data as follows. Nucleated cell counts per sample were estimated from amplification of reference gene primers within the assay. To quantify the absolute abundance of each unique TCRbeta CDR3 rearrangement, sequence reads were collapsed and filtered. Productive Simpson clonality was computed per sample as the square root of Simpson's diversity index over productive rearrangements. TCRdb's version of the immuneACCESS table is confined to in-frame rearrangements and falls short of the full clone set. An unresolved V gene accounts for under half of the shortfall where checked; the remainder is of unknown origin. Clonal size and the V and J genes are those of that table, whereas D and trimming came from the DNA. The sample yields around 470,000 clones; 90% were counted once. The ten largest clones take up 0.6% of the sample.

V and J are truncated by 4 bases and 7 bases respectively, leaving an intervening sequence of 14 bases. Sequences SGHDT (CDR1) and YYEEEE (CDR2) are obtained from the germline V gene. The CDR3 starts with the cysteine, ends with the phenylalanine, and has 14 residues. Only the CDR3 portion is preserved as DNA: 42 bases, with reading frame beginning at the first base. In the prospective study, participants were about 18 to 89 years old, resided in under 30 geographic areas of the United States, and were enrolled through a virtual design. Cohort assignment in the prospective study relied on participant-reported clinical history from a screening survey and a study questionnaire. Recovered participants in ImmuneRACE Cohort 3 were defined by two consecutive negative NP/OP PCR tests, clearance by a healthcare professional, or resolution of symptoms. Mobile phlebotomists in the prospective study collected whole blood, serum and a nasopharyngeal or oropharyngeal swab from every participant. Additional blood draws and questionnaires over an approximately 2-month period could optionally be provided by prospective study participants. Prospective study blood samples were shipped either frozen or at room temperature before DNA extraction.

As regards this clone: The antigen this receptor binds is unknown. Base quality data are lacking; no much larger clone is found one base away.

The sequenced sample consisted of PBMCs or T cells enriched from blood (not recorded which). The sequence links TRBV5-6 to TRBJ2-2; no D gene call is confident. This clonotype was obtained from a young man who had recovered from COVID-19. The CDR3 loop reads CASSLNLAVGELFF. The nucleotide sequence is TGTGCCAGCAGCCTGAATTTGGCAGTCGGGGAGCTGTTTTTT.